One sample yielded the 27 T cell receptor beta chains listed below, sequenced in a study of patients and donors after allogeneic stem cell transplantation. Each CDR3 protein is one row after TCRdb ran MiXCR on the RT-PCR reads. The sample lists over 150,000 distinct CDR3 sequences; 40% to 45% were seen once. Sequenced material: blood, either unsorted or a sorted T cell fraction (not recorded which). These receptors all come from a human donor who was either an allogeneic HSCT recipient or a stem cell or donor lymphocyte infusion donor (not recorded which). It is not recorded whose cells these are; they may come from a transplant donor.

The V gene is TRBV4-2, the J gene TRBJ2-1; 9 bases line up with TRBD1. The CDR3 loop spans 19 amino acids. From germline, CDR1 is LGHNA and CDR2 YNFKEQ. V dropped 4 bases and J dropped 4; count of bases not matched to a gene: 17. This CDR3 is CASSLMTGGRIERYNEQFF. The CDR3 DNA sequence: TGTGCCAGCAGCCTAATGACAGGGGGGCGCATAGAGAGGTACAATGAGCAGTTCTTC.

The chain links TRBV29-1 to TRBJ1-2; perhaps TRBD1 as D (6 bases). The CDR3 has 12 amino acids. V was trimmed by 7 bases and J by 7 bases, leaving 16 bases between them. CDR1 SQVTM and CDR2 ANQGSEA come from the germline V gene. CDR3 sequence reads: CSAGGPQSGYTF. Here the CDR3 DNA reads TGCAGCGCTGGGGGGCCCCAAAGTGGCTACACCTTC.

V usage is TRBV11-3 and J usage is TRBJ2-1, with 10 positions matching TRBD2. CDR3 length equals 17 residues. With 0 bases clipped from V and 4 bases from J, the junction kept 6 bases outside the gene matches. Germline CDR1 and CDR2: SGHNT and YENEEA. This CDR3 reads CASSLEFQREGYNEQFF. For the CDR3, the DNA is TGTGCCAGCAGCTTAGAGTTCCAGCGGGAGGGATACAATGAGCAGTTCTTC.

The chain carries TRBV20-1 and TRBJ2-5; no clear D gene. V shed 1 base and J shed 4 bases, with 1 base lying between them. The CDR3 is made up of 10 amino acids. The germline gives CDR1 DFQATT, CDR2 SNEGSKA (reference sequence). The CDR3 spells CSARAETQYF. The CDR3 bases are TGCAGTGCTAGAGCAGAGACCCAGTACTTC.

This clonotype was seen a few times. The chain recombines TRBV15 with TRBJ1-3; TRBD1 might be the D (5 bases). The CDR3 runs 16 residues. The germline CDR1 and CDR2 sequences are LNHNV and YYDKDF (reference sequence). Deletions cut 3 bases from V and 0 bases from J, with 12 bases between. The CDR3 reads CATSSAQVLSGNTIYF. The CDR3 DNA follows: TGTGCCACCAGCAGCGCACAGGTCCTCTCTGGAAACACCATATATTTT. Full variable domain (remainder filled in from reference TRBV15 and TRBJ1-3): DAMVIQNPRYQVTQFGKPVTLSCSQTLNHNVMYWYQQKSSQAPKLLFHYYDKDFNNEADTPDNFQSRRPNTSFCFLDIRSPGLGDTAMYLCATSSAQVLSGNTIYFGEGSWLTVV.

This clonotype was recorded a few times. The chain links TRBV12-3 or TRBV12-4 to TRBJ1-5; D is ambiguous. Trimming stripped 8 bases from V and 0 bases from J, with 14 bases between. This CDR3 contains 15 residues. The CDR3 sequence is CASCLGRYSNQPQHF. The CDR3 nucleotides read TGTGCCAGCTGCCTAGGGCGGTATAGCAATCAGCCCCAGCATTTT.

This clonotype was picked up one time. The V gene is TRBV12-3 or TRBV12-4, the J gene TRBJ2-2; 9 bases agree with TRBD2. The ends lost 6 bases at V and 0 bases at J; junction bases unmatched: 5. The CDR3 loop spans 16 amino acids. The DNA for the CDR3 is TGTGCCAGCAGGTTGGGACTAGCTTCGAACACCGGGGAGCTGTTTTTT. It yields the protein CASRLGLASNTGELFF.

This rearrangement joins TRBV29-1 to TRBJ2-7, with D unclear. CDR1 is SQVTM and CDR2 is ANQGSEA in the germline V gene. This CDR3 contains 12 residues. The V and J ends lost 3 bases and 1 base respectively, with 7 bases between them. DNA for the CDR3: TGCAGCGTTGAGGTGGGGTCCTACGAGCAGTACTTC. Encoded protein: CSVEVGSYEQYF.

This chain joins TRBV2 and TRBJ2-3, with unresolved D. The germline CDR1 and CDR2 sequences are SNHLY and FYNNEI. This CDR3 has 16 amino acids. V lost 4 bases and J lost 1, with 15 bases in between. CDR3 DNA sequence: TGTGCCAGCAGTGTTCTATTCCAAAGGGGCACAGATACGCAGTATTTT. Translated: CASSVLFQRGTDTQYF. Variable domain in full (rest from reference TRBV2 and TRBJ2-3): EPEVTQTPSHQVTQMGQEVILRCVPISNHLYFYWYRQILGQKVEFLVSFYNNEISEKSEIFDDQFSVERPDGSNFTLKIRSTKLEDSAMYFCASSVLFQRGTDTQYFGPGTRLTVL.

This chain links TRBV5-1 with TRBJ2-3; the D gene could be TRBD1 or TRBD2 (5 bases each). The V and J ends lost 0 bases and 1 base respectively, with 12 bases between them. The length of the CDR3 is 16 residues. Per the germline V gene, CDR1 is SGHRS and CDR2 is YFSETQ. CDR3 coding DNA: TGCGCCAGCAGCTTGGTGGGACGGCGGGGCACAGATACGCAGTATTTT. Protein: CASSLVGRRGTDTQYF.

The chain employs TRBV12-3 or TRBV12-4 and TRBJ1-4; maybe TRBD1 (5 bases). The V end lost 5 bases, the J end lost 4 bases, and 14 bases lay between the germline ends. The CDR3 length is 15 residues. The CDR3 is CASSPRALLNEKLFF. CDR3 sequence (DNA): TGTGCCAGCAGTCCCAGGGCCCTCCTTAATGAAAAACTGTTTTTT.

V gene TRBV7-9 combines with J gene TRBJ1-1; no definite D call. CDR1 is SEHNR and CDR2 is FQNEAQ in the germline V gene (reference sequence). Between the trimmed V and J ends, which lost 5 bases and 1 base, there was a span of 11 bases. The CDR3 is 14 amino acids. CDR3 in DNA: TGTGCCAGCAGCCTACGGACTGAGAACACTGAAGCTTTCTTT. As protein: CASSLRTENTEAFF.

The chain employs TRBV7-8 and TRBJ2-3, with 7 bases fitting TRBD2. The CDR3 length is 15 residues. V lost 3 bases and J lost 2; bases outside the gene matches: 5. The V gene's germline CDR1 is SGHVS and CDR2 FQNEAQ. CDR3 loop: CASSFRGDTTDTQYF. DNA for the CDR3: TGTGCCAGCAGCTTTCGGGGGGATACCACAGATACGCAGTATTTT.

This clonotype has a handful of counts. V is TRBV3-1 and J is TRBJ2-3; perhaps TRBD2 as D (6 bases). Trimming pared 5 bases from V and 0 bases from J, leaving 15 bases between. Germline V gene lookup returns CDR1 LGHDT and CDR2 YNNKEL (reference sequence). This CDR3 is built from 16 residues. The CDR3 coding sequence is TGTGCCAGCAGCTGGAGGACTACCTCTAGCACAGATACGCAGTATTTT. Its protein is CASSWRTTSSTDTQYF.

V is TRBV6-2 or TRBV6-3 and J is TRBJ1-5; the D gene is possibly TRBD1 (5 bases). Per the germline V gene, CDR1 is MNHEY and CDR2 is SVGEGT. Trimming stripped 5 bases from V and 1 base from J, with 15 bases between. The CDR3 has 16 amino acids. CDR3 protein: CASSLGIGASNQPQHF. The CDR3 bases are TGTGCCAGCAGTCTGGGCATCGGGGCGAGCAATCAGCCCCAGCATTTT.

V usage is TRBV6-5 and J usage is TRBJ1-1, with D possibly TRBD1 on 5 matching bases. The V end lost 2 bases, the J end lost 7 bases, and 20 bases lay between the germline ends. CDR1 and CDR2 (germline): MNHEY, SVGAGI. This CDR3 has 16 residues. CDR3 loop: CASSYRDPPRLGEAFF. The DNA for the CDR3 is TGTGCCAGCAGTTACCGGGACCCCCCGCGCTTGGGTGAAGCTTTCTTT.

The gene calls are TRBV2 and TRBJ2-1; the D gene is possibly TRBD2 (6 bases). Per germline, CDR1 SNHLY and CDR2 FYNNEI. There are 14 residues in the CDR3. Trimming stripped 7 bases from V and 3 bases from J, with 13 bases between. CDR3 in DNA: TGTGCCAGCACGAGGGTAGCGGTCTACAATGAGCAGTTCTTC. Translation: CASTRVAVYNEQFF. The entire variable domain, with the rest obtained from reference TRBV2 and TRBJ2-1, is as follows: EPEVTQTPSHQVTQMGQEVILRCVPISNHLYFYWYRQILGQKVEFLVSFYNNEISEKSEIFDDQFSVERPDGSNFTLKIRSTKLEDSAMYFCASTRVAVYNEQFFGPGTRLTVL.

The rearrangement joins TRBV27 to TRBJ1-1; 8 bases agree with TRBD1. This CDR3 has 15 amino acids. The V gene's germline CDR1 is MNHEY and CDR2 SMNVEV (reference sequence). Trimming at V came to 5 bases and at J to 1 base, leaving 6 bases not matched to a gene. CDR3 amino acids: CASSHEGTGNTEAFF. Written as DNA, the CDR3 is TGTGCCAGCAGTCATGAAGGGACAGGGAACACTGAAGCTTTCTTT.

The chain combines TRBV12-3 or TRBV12-4 with TRBJ1-3, with 9 bases matching TRBD1. The CDR3 runs to 16 residues. Trimming took 3 bases from V and 0 from J; bases not matched to a gene: 3. CDR3 sequence reads: CASSFTGGFSGNTIYF. CDR3 nucleotides: TGTGCCAGCAGTTTCACAGGGGGCTTCTCTGGAAACACCATATATTTT.

The chain couples TRBV24-1 to TRBJ2-1, with D perhaps assigned TRBD1 or TRBD2 (6 bases each). The V end was cut by 7 bases, the J end by 0 bases, with 12 bases between. Germline V CDR1 and CDR2: KGHDR, SFDVKD. The CDR3 covers 15 residues. CDR3 sequence reads: CATRRGDPSYNEQFF. Written as DNA, the CDR3 is TGTGCCACCAGAAGGGGGGATCCCTCCTACAATGAGCAGTTCTTC.

This clonotype came up many times. The chain couples TRBV29-1 to TRBJ2-3, with D possibly being TRBD2 (5 bases). Germline V gene sequence: CDR1 SQVTM, CDR2 ANQGSEA. Trimming left V 3 bases short and J 1 base short, with 14 bases between. The CDR3 sequence is 15 residues long. The CDR3 is CSVDRSAGRTDTQYF. CDR3 DNA: TGCAGCGTTGACCGTTCGGCGGGCCGCACAGATACGCAGTATTTT.

This clonotype was counted a few times. This chain joins TRBV4-3 and TRBJ1-1, with 8 bases fitting TRBD1. The CDR3 sequence is 15 residues long. Germline V gives CDR1 LGHNA, CDR2 YSLEER. V gave up 3 bases and J gave up 0 bases; unmatched junction bases: 3. CDR3 protein: CASSQRTGMNTEAFF. Written as DNA, the CDR3 is TGCGCCAGCAGCCAGAGGACAGGGATGAACACTGAAGCTTTCTTT.

This clonotype occurred a few times. J is TRBJ1-4 and V is TRBV12-3 or TRBV12-4; TRBD1 aligns across 8 bases. V lost 3 bases to trimming and J lost 7 bases; unmatched junction nucleotides: 1. The CDR3 spans 13 residues. The CDR3 spells CASSFRGPEKLFF. The CDR3 DNA reads TGTGCCAGCAGTTTCAGGGGGCCTGAAAAACTGTTTTTT.

The chain couples TRBV7-2 to TRBJ1-1; D possibly corresponds to TRBD1 (5 bases). This CDR3 has 14 amino acids. V lost 5 bases and J lost 0, with 10 bases in between. Germline CDR1 SGHTA, CDR2 FQGNSA. The CDR3 bases are TGTGCCAGCAGCGTGGGACCCATGAACACTGAAGCTTTCTTT. As protein: CASSVGPMNTEAFF.

This clonotype was picked up a small number of times. J is TRBJ2-1 and V is TRBV4-3; D is unclear. The CDR3 loop spans 17 amino acids. Deletions cut 0 bases from V and 5 bases from J, with 17 bases between. The germline CDR1 and CDR2 sequences are LGHNA and YSLEER. The CDR3 coding sequence is TGCGCCAGCAGCCAAGACTCCGCCCTCGGACGGAACAATGAGCAGTTCTTC. It translates to CASSQDSALGRNNEQFF.

V and J are TRBV28 and TRBJ2-3; the D gene is possibly TRBD2 (5 bases). This CDR3 has 16 residues. Trimming took off 7 bases at V and 0 bases at J, with 17 bases between the two ends. Germline V lookup: CDR1 MDHEN, CDR2 SYDVKM. The DNA of the CDR3 is TGTGCCAGCACGACGGTCCTGAGCGGTAGCACAGATACGCAGTATTTT. This translates into CASTTVLSGSTDTQYF.

The chain uses TRBV4-1 and TRBJ2-7, with 7 bases lining up with TRBD2. Germline-derived CDR1 and CDR2 are MGHRA and YSYEKL. The V segment lost 0 bases and the J segment 2 bases; nucleotides outside the gene matches: 7. The CDR3 extends over 16 amino acids. CDR3 residues: CASSQEVASGTYEQYF. CDR3 DNA: TGCGCCAGCAGCCAAGAAGTTGCTAGCGGAACCTACGAGCAGTACTTC.